This is a list of T cell receptor beta chains from one sample in a study of OX40 agonist ivuxolimab in advanced cancers. Libraries were prepared by immunoSEQ multiplex PCR; TCRdb keeps only in-frame clonotypes and omits some of them. This table has more than 25,000 clones, roughly four fifths appearing once. Sample: CD4+ or CD8+ T cells sorted from blood, taken in a trial of the OX40 agonist ivuxolimab. These receptors all come from an adult with an advanced solid tumor such as melanoma, head and neck, liver or kidney cancer. The CDR3 runs from the conserved cysteine through the conserved F or W. A D gene is named only where the DNA matches it firmly. Some rows mark clone size as missing; the rest say once, few, many or name a class of expanded clone.

TRBJ1-4,-,-,TRBV7-9,CASSLDGNNEKLFF,TGTGCCAGCAGCCTGGACGGCAATAATGAAAAACTGTTTTTT
TRBJ2-6,-,-,TRBV5-8,CASSFGNSGANVLTF,TGTGCCAGCAGCTTCGGGAACTCTGGGGCCAACGTCCTGACTTTC
TRBJ2-3,-,-,TRBV5-1,CASSFSDPGDTQYF,TGCGCCAGCAGCTTCTCGGATCCGGGGGATACGCAGTATTTT
TRBJ2-2,TRBD2,-,TRBV7-9,CASSPRTSGGAITGELFF,TGTGCCAGCAGCCCCCGGACTAGCGGGGGGGCGATCACCGGGGAGCTGTTTTTT
TRBJ1-6,TRBD1,-,TRBV9,CASGTAYNSPLHF,TGTGCCAGCGGGACAGCCTATAATTCACCCCTCCACTTT
TRBJ2-2,-,-,TRBV11-2,CASSTLQGPNTGELFF,TGTGCCAGCAGCACTTTACAGGGACCGAACACCGGGGAGCTGTTTTTT
TRBJ1-2,-,-,TRBV5-1,CASSLAPGPNYGYTF,TGCGCCAGCAGCTTGGCTCCGGGGCCTAACTATGGCTACACCTTC
TRBJ2-2,-,-,TRBV30,CAWSGGRSNTGELFF,TGTGCCTGGAGTGGCGGCCGTTCGAACACCGGGGAGCTGTTTTTT
TRBJ1-4,-,-,TRBV25-1,CASSEYLGGGTNEKLFF,TGTGCCAGCAGTGAATATTTGGGGGGAGGAACTAATGAAAAACTGTTTTTT
TRBJ2-3,-,-,TRBV11-2,CASSFSTPSTDTQYF,TGTGCCAGCAGTTTTAGCACTCCTAGCACAGATACGCAGTATTTT
TRBJ1-1,-,-,TRBV9,CASTRGEGAEAFF,TGTGCCAGCACCAGAGGGGAGGGCGCTGAAGCTTTCTTT
TRBJ2-7,-,-,TRBV6-5,CASSSGRTYEQYF,TGTGCCAGCAGTTCCGGCCGGACCTACGAGCAGTACTTC
TRBJ1-3,TRBD1,-,TRBV12-5,CASGPPRTGRNTIYF,TGTGCTAGTGGTCCCCCCAGGACAGGACGAAACACCATATATTTT
TRBJ1-3,-,-,TRBV29-1,CSVEVRGAGNTIYF,TGCAGCGTTGAAGTAAGGGGAGCTGGAAACACCATATATTTT
TRBJ2-1,-,-,TRBV7-9,CASSLAVNEQFF,TGTGCCAGCAGCTTAGCAGTCAATGAGCAGTTCTTC
TRBJ1-4,TRBD1,-,TRBV18,CASSRDSGINEKLFF,TGTGCCAGCTCACGGGACAGCGGTATAAATGAAAAACTGTTTTTT
TRBJ2-2,TRBD2,-,TRBV5-1,CASSSRRTSGATGELFF,TGCGCCAGCAGCTCCCGCCGGACTAGCGGGGCCACCGGGGAGCTGTTTTTT
TRBJ2-5,TRBD2,once,TRBV5-1,CASSISGGPYQETQYF,TGCGCCAGCAGCATTAGCGGGGGGCCTTACCAAGAGACCCAGTACTTC
TRBJ1-3,TRBD1,-,TRBV11-3,CASSGGTGGGNTIYF,TGTGCCAGCAGCGGCGGGACAGGGGGCGGAAACACCATATATTTT
TRBJ1-2,TRBD1,few,TRBV5-1,CASSLAVGQGLGYTF,TGCGCCAGCAGCTTGGCTGTGGGACAGGGATTAGGCTACACCTTC
TRBJ1-1,TRBD1,-,TRBV29-1,CSVETTGEKTEAFF,TGCAGCGTTGAAACGACAGGGGAAAAGACTGAAGCTTTCTTT
TRBJ2-5,-,-,TRBV6-1,CASKDSLETQYF,TGTGCCAGCAAGGACAGCTTAGAGACCCAGTACTTC
TRBJ1-5,TRBD1,-,TRBV6-5,CASSYTWDRGVQPQHF,TGTGCCAGCAGTTACACCTGGGACAGGGGAGTTCAGCCCCAGCATTTT
TRBJ1-2,-,-,TRBV9,CASSVGDTNYGYTF,TGTGCCAGCAGCGTAGGGGACACTAACTATGGCTACACCTTC
TRBJ1-6,-,once,TRBV5-6,CASSLEAESSYNSPLHF,TGTGCCAGCAGCTTGGAGGCAGAAAGCTCCTATAATTCACCCCTCCACTTT
TRBJ1-2,-,-,TRBV5-1,CASSAENYGYTF,TGCGCCAGCAGCGCAGAGAACTATGGCTACACCTTC
TRBJ1-3,TRBD1,-,TRBV5-6,CASSWGQGFSGNTIYF,TGTGCCAGCAGCTGGGGACAGGGGTTTTCTGGAAACACCATATATTTT
TRBJ1-2,TRBD1,-,TRBV19,CASSPQTGYNGHTF,TGTGCCAGTAGTCCGCAGACAGGGTATAATGGCCACACCTTC
TRBJ2-2,-,-,TRBV11-3,CASSPPWGELFF,TGTGCCAGCAGCCCCCCGTGGGGGGAGCTGTTTTTT
TRBJ2-3,TRBD2,-,TRBV7-6,CASSAGSGGAADTQYF,TGTGCCAGCAGCGCTGGGAGCGGGGGGGCGGCAGATACGCAGTATTTT
TRBJ2-1,TRBD2,-,TRBV7-8,CASSLDGRRAPKQFF,TGTGCCAGCAGCTTAGACGGGAGGCGGGCCCCTAAGCAGTTCTTC
TRBJ1-2,-,-,TRBV5-1,CASSDTASGLGYTF,TGCGCCAGCAGCGATACCGCGTCTGGTCTTGGCTACACCTTC
TRBJ1-1,-,few,TRBV29-1,CSSRNGEITEAFF,TGCAGCTCACGGAACGGGGAGATCACTGAAGCTTTCTTT
TRBJ2-3,-,-,TRBV5-4,CASSINPGTTSTDTQYF,TGTGCCAGCAGCATAAATCCGGGGACAACTAGCACAGATACGCAGTATTTT